The 17 T cell receptor beta chains below come from one sample, sequenced in a study of shared clonotypes between healthy human individuals (dated by TCRdb to the early 2020s). CD8 naive samples were CD45RO-negative cells positively selected for CCR7, giving a CD45RA+CCR7+ population that excluded TemRA cells. Library preparation employed the immunoSEQ multiplex PCR assay. TCRdb limited this immuneACCESS table to in-frame rearrangements with V and J called. A share of clones is missing; checked studies link under half to unresolved V genes, and the rest is unexplained. This sample holds over 2 million clones; roughly 94% were observed only once. The ten largest clones represent 0.9% to 1.4% of the sample. Sequenced input: naive CD8+ T cells sorted from blood. The cell subset or site tag for this specimen amounts to: CD45RA+CCR7+. The receptor set was obtained from a man younger than 35 in good health.

The CDR3 bases are TGTGCCAGCAGGCCACTCAGACCGAGCACAGATACGCAGTATTTT. Its translation is CASRPLRPSTDTQYF. The rearrangement joins TRBV6-1 to TRBJ2-3, with unresolved D. Per the germline V gene, CDR1 is MNHNS and CDR2 is SASEGT. The CDR3 is 15 residues long. The V end was cut by 6 bases, the J end by 0 bases, with 13 bases between.

The genes are TRBV11-2 and TRBJ2-1, with D perhaps being TRBD1 or TRBD2 (6 bases each). V lost 4 bases and J lost 4, with 14 bases in between. Germline values: CDR1 SGHAT, CDR2 FQNNGV. CDR3 length: 15 residues. CDR3 nucleotide sequence: TGTGCCAGCAGCTCCTCGGGGGCACTATACAATGAGCAGTTCTTC. This sequence encodes CASSSSGALYNEQFF.

V usage is TRBV27 and J usage is TRBJ2-6, with D possibly TRBD1 on 6 matching bases. V dropped 6 bases and J dropped 2 bases, with 20 bases sitting between them. The CDR3 is made up of 18 amino acids. The germline V gene has CDR1 MNHEY and CDR2 SMNVEV (reference sequence). CDR3 nucleotide sequence: TGTGCCAGCAGCCCCATGAGGACAGCGGTAGCTGGGGCCAACGTCCTGACTTTC. Its protein product is CASSPMRTAVAGANVLTF.

The V call is TRBV27, the J call TRBJ2-3; TRBD2 matches 7 bases. The CDR3 spans 14 residues. The J segment lost 5 bases and the V segment lost 3 bases, leaving 5 bases of the junction unmatched. Germline-derived CDR1 and CDR2 are MNHEY and SMNVEV (reference sequence). The CDR3, as DNA: TGTGCCAGCAGTTTTCGGGGGGAGCAAGATACGCAGTATTTT. It is translated as CASSFRGEQDTQYF.

V usage is TRBV13 and J usage is TRBJ2-4; 7 bases are a match to TRBD1. The V and J ends lost 4 bases and 8 bases, in that order; junction bases with no gene match: 5. This CDR3 is built from 13 residues. Germline-derived CDR1 and CDR2 are PRHDT and FYEKMQ (reference sequence). The CDR3 nucleotides are TGTGCCAGCAGCTCGACAGGGAAGGACATTCAGTACTTC. It codes for CASSSTGKDIQYF.

Here the CDR3 reads CASSFLEGGEQYF. As DNA, the CDR3 is TGTGCCAGCAGCTTCCTGGAAGGGGGGGAGCAGTACTTC. The rearrangement uses TRBV5-6 and TRBJ2-7; D may match TRBD1 or TRBD2 (6 bases each). With 2 bases removed from V and 7 bases from J, the gap between germline ends came to 13 bases. Germline V gene sequence: CDR1 SGHDT, CDR2 YYEEEE. The CDR3 is made up of 13 amino acids.

V usage is TRBV6-5 and J usage is TRBJ2-2, with a weak D call TRBD1 (6 bases). CDR1 and CDR2 from the germline V gene are MNHEY and SVGAGI. The length of the CDR3 is 15 residues. The V and J ends lost 6 bases and 5 bases respectively, with 16 bases between them. In DNA, the CDR3 is TGTGCCAGCAGAACTGGGACATTCCTGACCGGGGAGCTGTTTTTT. Translating it yields CASRTGTFLTGELFF.

The chain employs TRBV28 and TRBJ1-5; maybe TRBD1 (5 bases). The V end was cut by 2 bases, the J end by 6 bases, with 14 bases between. The germline gives CDR1 MDHEN, CDR2 SYDVKM. CDR3 length equals 15 residues. The CDR3 protein is CASSLTAGSSQPQHF. Here the CDR3 DNA reads TGTGCCAGCAGTTTAACGGCAGGGTCAAGTCAGCCCCAGCATTTT. The entire variable domain, with the rest obtained from reference TRBV28 and TRBJ1-5, is as follows: DVKVTQSSRYLVKRTGEKVFLECVQDMDHENMFWYRQDPGLGLRLIYFSYDVKMKEKGDIPEGYSVSREKKERFSLILESASTNQTSMYLCASSLTAGSSQPQHFGDGTRLSIL.

The chain is built from TRBV4-1 and TRBJ2-1, with 7 bases identical to TRBD1. Germline loops: CDR1 MGHRA, CDR2 YSYEKL. The trim removed 11 bases at V and 1 base at J, leaving 8 bases unmatched. CDR3 size: 14 residues. The CDR3 DNA reads as TGCGCCGTTGGGGGACAGACTTCCTACAATGAGCAGTTCTTC. Translated, it gives CAVGGQTSYNEQFF.

A single count supports this clone. This chain uses TRBV15 with TRBJ2-7, with D possibly called TRBD1 or TRBD2 (5 bases each). The CDR3 has 12 residues. CDR1 and CDR2 from the germline V gene are LNHNV and YYDKDF (reference sequence). V gave up 4 bases and J gave up 6 bases, with 10 bases separating them. CDR3 amino acids: CATSNGAVEQYF. DNA for the CDR3: TGTGCCACCAGCAACGGGGCCGTCGAGCAGTACTTC.

As for this clone: The sample contains more than one DNA sequence encoding this CDR3. The chain carries TRBV4-1 and TRBJ2-7; D might be TRBD1 (6 bases). Trimming removed 4 bases from V and 2 bases from J, with 9 bases in between. This CDR3 is built from 13 residues. Per the germline V gene, CDR1 is MGHRA and CDR2 is YSYEKL. CDR3 protein: CASSPGQAYEQYF. CDR3 bases: TGCGCCAGCAGCCCGGGACAAGCCTACGAGCAGTACTTC.

The CDR3 reads CASSIAPAESMNTEAFF. In DNA, the CDR3 is TGTGCCAGTAGTATAGCTCCGGCAGAGAGTATGAACACTGAAGCTTTCTTT. V is TRBV19 and J is TRBJ1-1; D ambiguous. V lost 1 base, J lost 0 bases, and 15 bases lay in between. Germline CDR1 reads LNHDA; CDR2 reads SQIVND (reference sequence). The CDR3 consists of 17 residues.

This rearrangement joins TRBV5-4 to TRBJ2-3, with D perhaps matching TRBD1 (6 bases). This CDR3 comprises 13 residues. Germline V gene data show CDR1 as SGHNT and CDR2 as YYREEE (reference sequence). V lost 4 bases and J 2 bases, leaving 8 bases between the germline ends. The CDR3 nucleotides are TGTGCCAGCAGCCAGGGGATCACAGATACGCAGTATTTT. Translated: CASSQGITDTQYF.

The gene calls are TRBV11-2 and TRBJ1-2; tentative D call: TRBD1 (5 bases). The CDR3 consists of 13 residues. Trimming pared 4 bases from V and 8 bases from J, leaving 14 bases between. CDR1 and CDR2 (germline): SGHAT, FQNNGV. The CDR3: CASSSAGSHGYTF. CDR3 coding DNA: TGTGCCAGCAGCTCCGCAGGGAGTCACGGCTACACCTTC. The variable domain in full, completed from reference TRBV11-2 and TRBJ1-2, reads EAGVAQSPRYKIIEKRQSVAFWCNPISGHATLYWYQQILGQGPKLLIQFQNNGVVDDSQLPKDRFSAERLKGVDSTLKIQPAKLEDSAVYLCASSSAGSHGYTFGSGTRLTVV.

The chain carries TRBV6-5 and TRBJ2-7, with 8 bases matching TRBD1. Germline loops: CDR1 MNHEY, CDR2 SVGAGI. With V trimmed by 2 bases and J by 4 bases, 4 bases remained unmatched. The CDR3 runs to 14 residues. The CDR3 bases are TGTGCCAGCAGTTACGACAGGGGAGAGTACGAGCAGTACTTC. Amino acids: CASSYDRGEYEQYF.

This rearrangement joins TRBV9 to TRBJ2-7, with D perhaps TRBD1 or TRBD2 (5 bases each). The CDR3 loop spans 15 amino acids. V was cut by 3 bases and J by 2 bases, with 15 bases left in between. Germline V gene lookup returns CDR1 SGDLS and CDR2 YYNGEE. In nucleotides, the CDR3 is TGTGCCAGCAGCGGCCGGGACCCCGGAGCCTACGAGCAGTACTTC. Protein sequence: CASSGRDPGAYEQYF.

This clone was detected only once. The genes are TRBV4-1 and TRBJ2-5, with D tentatively TRBD1 (5 bases). The germline CDR1 and CDR2 sequences are MGHRA and YSYEKL. The CDR3 is made up of 15 amino acids. With 3 bases removed from V and 5 bases from J, the gap between germline ends came to 16 bases. For the CDR3, the DNA is TGCGCCAGCAGCCAGGGGCTCTTAAAGGTGGAGACCCAGTACTTC. Translated, it gives CASSQGLLKVETQYF.